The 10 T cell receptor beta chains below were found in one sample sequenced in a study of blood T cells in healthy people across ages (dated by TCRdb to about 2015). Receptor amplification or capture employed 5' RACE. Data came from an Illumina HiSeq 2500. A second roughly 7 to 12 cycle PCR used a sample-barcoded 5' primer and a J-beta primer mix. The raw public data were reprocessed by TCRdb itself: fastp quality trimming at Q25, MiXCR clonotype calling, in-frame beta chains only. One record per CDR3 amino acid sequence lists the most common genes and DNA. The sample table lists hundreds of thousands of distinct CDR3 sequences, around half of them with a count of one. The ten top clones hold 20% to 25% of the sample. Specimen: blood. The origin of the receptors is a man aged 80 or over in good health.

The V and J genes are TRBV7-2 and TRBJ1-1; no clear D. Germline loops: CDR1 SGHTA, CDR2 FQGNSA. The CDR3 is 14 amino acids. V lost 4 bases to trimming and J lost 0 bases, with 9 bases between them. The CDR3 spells CASSSDKMNTEAFF. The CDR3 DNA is TGTGCCAGCAGCTCTGACAAGATGAACACTGAAGCTTTCTTT.

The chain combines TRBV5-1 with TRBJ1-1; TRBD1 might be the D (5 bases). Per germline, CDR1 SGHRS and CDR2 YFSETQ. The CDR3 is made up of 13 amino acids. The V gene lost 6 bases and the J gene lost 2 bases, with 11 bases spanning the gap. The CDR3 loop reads CASNPQGNTEAFF. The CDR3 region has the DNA TGCGCCAGCAACCCGCAGGGTAACACTGAAGCTTTCTTT. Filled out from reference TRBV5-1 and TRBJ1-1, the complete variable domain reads KAGVTQTPRYLIKTRGQQVTLSCSPISGHRSVSWYQQTPGQGLQFLFEYFSETQRNKGNFPGRFSGRQFSNSRSEMNVSTLELGDSALYLCASNPQGNTEAFFGQGTRLTVV.

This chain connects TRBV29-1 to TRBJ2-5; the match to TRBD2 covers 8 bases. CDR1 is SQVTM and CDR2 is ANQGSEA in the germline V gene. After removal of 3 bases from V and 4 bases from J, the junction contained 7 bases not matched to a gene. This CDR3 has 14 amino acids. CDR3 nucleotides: TGCAGCGTTGATACCCGGGGGGGCCGAGAGACCCAGTACTTC. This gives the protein CSVDTRGGRETQYF. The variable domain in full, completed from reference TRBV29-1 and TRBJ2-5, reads SAVISQKPSRDICQRGTSLTIQCQVDSQVTMMFWYRQQPGQSLTLIATANQGSEATYESGFVIDKFPISRPNLTFSTLTVSNMSPEDSSIYLCSVDTRGGRETQYFGPGTRLLVL.

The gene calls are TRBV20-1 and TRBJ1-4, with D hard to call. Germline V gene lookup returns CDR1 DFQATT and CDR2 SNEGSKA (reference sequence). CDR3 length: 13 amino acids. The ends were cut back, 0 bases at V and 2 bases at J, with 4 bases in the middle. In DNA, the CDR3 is TGCAGTGCTAGAGATGACACTAATGAAAAACTGTTTTTT. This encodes CSARDDTNEKLFF.

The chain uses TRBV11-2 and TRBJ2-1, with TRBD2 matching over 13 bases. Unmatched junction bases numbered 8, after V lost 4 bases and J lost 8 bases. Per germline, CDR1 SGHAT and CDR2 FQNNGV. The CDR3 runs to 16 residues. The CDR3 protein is CASSSRTSGGGDEQFF. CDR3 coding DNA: TGTGCCAGCAGCTCGAGGACTAGCGGGGGAGGAGATGAGCAGTTCTTC.

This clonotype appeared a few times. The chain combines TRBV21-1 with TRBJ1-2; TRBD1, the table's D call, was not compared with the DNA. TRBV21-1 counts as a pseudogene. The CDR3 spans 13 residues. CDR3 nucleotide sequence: TGTGCCAGCAACGACAGTTCTAACTATGGCTACACCTTC. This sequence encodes CASNDSSNYGYTF.

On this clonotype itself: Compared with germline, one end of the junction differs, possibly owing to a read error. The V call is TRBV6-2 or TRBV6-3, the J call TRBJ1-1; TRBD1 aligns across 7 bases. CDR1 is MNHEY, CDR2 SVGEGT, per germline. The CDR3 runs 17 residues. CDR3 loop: CASSSGTARLMNTEAFF. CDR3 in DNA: TGTGCCAGCAGTTCCGGGACAGCGCGCCTAATGAACACCGAAGCTTTCTTT.

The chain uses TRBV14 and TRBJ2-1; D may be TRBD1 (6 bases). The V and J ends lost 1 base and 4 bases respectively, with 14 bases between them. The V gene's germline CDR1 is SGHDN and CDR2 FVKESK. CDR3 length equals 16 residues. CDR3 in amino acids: CASSQGGRGYYNEQFF. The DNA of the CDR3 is TGTGCCAGCAGCCAAGGGGGCAGGGGATATTACAATGAGCAGTTCTTC.

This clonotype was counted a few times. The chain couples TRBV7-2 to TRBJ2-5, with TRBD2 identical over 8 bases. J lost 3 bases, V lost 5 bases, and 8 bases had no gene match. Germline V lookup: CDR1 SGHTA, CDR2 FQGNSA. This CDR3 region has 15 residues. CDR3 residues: CASSNSGTREETQYF. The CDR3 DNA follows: TGTGCCAGCAGCAACTCCGGGACTAGAGAAGAGACCCAGTACTTC.

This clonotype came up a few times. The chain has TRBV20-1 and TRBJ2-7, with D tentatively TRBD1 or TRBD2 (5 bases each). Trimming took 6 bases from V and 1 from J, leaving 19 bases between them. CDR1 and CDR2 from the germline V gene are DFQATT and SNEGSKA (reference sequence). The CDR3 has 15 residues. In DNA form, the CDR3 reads TGCAGTGCCAAAACTGCCGGGGCCGGTTCCTACGAGCAGTACTTC. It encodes CSAKTAGAGSYEQYF.